This TCR beta chain appears in the sequencing data of a study of cytomegalovirus exposure and HLA in healthy donors. Study in general: Researchers previously reported finding roughly 120 million unique TCR beta sequences from around 200 million T cells.

13 Jbeta primers and 60 Vbeta primers were used for the PCR. As processed by the authors: In a later analysis, of 80 million to 90 million unique beta chains, about 12 million appeared in at least two donors. Sequencing was performed with immunoSEQ multiplex PCR; in TCRdb, only in-frame clones are kept and a portion is missing. V, J and clone size derive from that table, while D and trimming were established from the DNA sequence. The table has over 85,000 clones, 81% seen once; the top ten hold under 5.5%. Germline loops: CDR1 SGHRS, CDR2 YFSETQ. There are 18 residues in the CDR3. V lost 3 bases and J lost 1; bases outside the gene matches: 10.

The TCR sequence derives from a man between 35 and 55 years old in good health and CMV-seropositive. The chain links TRBV5-1 to TRBJ1-1; TRBD1 aligns across 12 bases. The specimen was PBMCs. CDR3 sequence (DNA): TGCGCCAGCAGCTCAACCCCGGGACAGGGGGCAAGGAACACTGAAGCTTTCTTT. This codes for CASSSTPGQGARNTEAFF.